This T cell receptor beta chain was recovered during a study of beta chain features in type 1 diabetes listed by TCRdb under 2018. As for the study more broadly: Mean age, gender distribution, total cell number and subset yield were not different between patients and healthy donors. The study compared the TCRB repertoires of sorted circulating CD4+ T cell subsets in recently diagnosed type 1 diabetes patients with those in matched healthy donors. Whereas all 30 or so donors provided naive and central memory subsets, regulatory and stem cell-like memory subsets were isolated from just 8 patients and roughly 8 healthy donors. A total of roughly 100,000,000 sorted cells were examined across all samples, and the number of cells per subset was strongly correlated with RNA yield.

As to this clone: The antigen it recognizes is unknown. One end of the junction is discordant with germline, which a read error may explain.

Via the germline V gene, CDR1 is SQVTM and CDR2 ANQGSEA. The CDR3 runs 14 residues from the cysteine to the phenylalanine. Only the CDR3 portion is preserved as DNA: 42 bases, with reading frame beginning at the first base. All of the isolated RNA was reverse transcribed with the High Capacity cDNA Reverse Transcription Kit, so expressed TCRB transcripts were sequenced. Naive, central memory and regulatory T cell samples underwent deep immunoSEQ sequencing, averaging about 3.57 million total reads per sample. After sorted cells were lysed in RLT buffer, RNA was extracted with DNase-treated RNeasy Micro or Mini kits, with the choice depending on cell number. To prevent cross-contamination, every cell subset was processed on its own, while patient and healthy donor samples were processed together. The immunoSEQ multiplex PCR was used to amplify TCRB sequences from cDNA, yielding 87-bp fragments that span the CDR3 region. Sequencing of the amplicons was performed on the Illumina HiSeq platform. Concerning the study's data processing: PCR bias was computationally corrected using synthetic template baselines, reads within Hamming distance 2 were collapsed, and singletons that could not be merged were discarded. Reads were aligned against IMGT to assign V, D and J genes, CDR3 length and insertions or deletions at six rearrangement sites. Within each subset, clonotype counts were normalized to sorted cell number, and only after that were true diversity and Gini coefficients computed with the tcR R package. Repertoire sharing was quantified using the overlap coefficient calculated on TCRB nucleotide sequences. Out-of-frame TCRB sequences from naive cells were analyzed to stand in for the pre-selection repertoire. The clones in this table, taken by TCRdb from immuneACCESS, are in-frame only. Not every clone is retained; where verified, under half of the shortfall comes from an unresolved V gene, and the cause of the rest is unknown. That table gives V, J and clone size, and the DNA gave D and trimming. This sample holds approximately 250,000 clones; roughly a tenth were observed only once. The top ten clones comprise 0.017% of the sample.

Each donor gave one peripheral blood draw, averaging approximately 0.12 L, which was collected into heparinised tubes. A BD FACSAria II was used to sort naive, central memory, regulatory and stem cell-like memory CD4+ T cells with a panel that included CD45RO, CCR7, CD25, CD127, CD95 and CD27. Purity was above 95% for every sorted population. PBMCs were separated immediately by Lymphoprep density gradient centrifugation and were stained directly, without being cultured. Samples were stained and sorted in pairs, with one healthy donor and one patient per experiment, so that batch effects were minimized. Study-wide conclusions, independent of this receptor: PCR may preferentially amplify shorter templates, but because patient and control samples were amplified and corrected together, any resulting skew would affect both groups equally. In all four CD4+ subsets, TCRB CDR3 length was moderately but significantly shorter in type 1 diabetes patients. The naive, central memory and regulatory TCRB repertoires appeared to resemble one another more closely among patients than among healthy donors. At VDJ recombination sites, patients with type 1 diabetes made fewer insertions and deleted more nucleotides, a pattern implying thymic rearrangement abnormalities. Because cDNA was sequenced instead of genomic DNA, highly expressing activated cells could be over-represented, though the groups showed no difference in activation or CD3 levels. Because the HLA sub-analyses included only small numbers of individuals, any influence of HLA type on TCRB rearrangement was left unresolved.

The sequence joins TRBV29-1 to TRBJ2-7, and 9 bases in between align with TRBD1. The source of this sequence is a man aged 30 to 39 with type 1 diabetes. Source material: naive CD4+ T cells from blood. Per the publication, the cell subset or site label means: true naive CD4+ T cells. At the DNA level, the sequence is TGCAGCGTTAAAGAACAGGGGGCGAGCGGAGAGCAGTACTTC. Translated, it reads CSVKEQGASGEQYF.